This T cell receptor (beta chain) was sequenced for a study of CD8+ T cells in alopecia areata. Study-wide results and caveats: Scalp sequencing captures resident alphabeta T cells of normal skin too.

Note on this clone: Its cognate antigen is unknown.

Trimming pared 9 bases from V and 12 bases from J, leaving 9 bases between. Germline CDR1 and CDR2: SEHNR and FQNEAQ (reference sequence). The CDR3 runs to 10 residues. Isolated RNA was reverse transcribed into cDNA used as the sequencing template. The method was immunoSEQ multiplex PCR; TCRdb's version includes in-frame clones alone and lacks a portion of them. The sample lists 110,000 or so clones; approximately 59% were seen once. This TCR was recovered from a human donor in good health. This rearrangement joins TRBV7-9 to TRBJ1-6; D is unresolved. Specimen: CD8+ T cells sorted from blood. The CDR3 DNA is TGTGCCAGTAAGGATAAACCCCTCCACTTT. This translates into CASKDKPLHF.